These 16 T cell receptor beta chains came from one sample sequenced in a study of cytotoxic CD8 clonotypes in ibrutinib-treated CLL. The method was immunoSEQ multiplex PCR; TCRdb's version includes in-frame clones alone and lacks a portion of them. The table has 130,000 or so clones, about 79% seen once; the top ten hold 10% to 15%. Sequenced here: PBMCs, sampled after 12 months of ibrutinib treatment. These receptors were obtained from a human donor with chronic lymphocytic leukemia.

The CDR3 is CASSFRALNTEAFF. DNA for the CDR3: TGTGCCAGCAGCTTTAGGGCCTTGAACACTGAAGCTTTCTTT. This sequence joins TRBV11-2 and TRBJ1-1; no clear D gene. Trimming removed 3 bases from V and 0 bases from J, with 8 bases in between. There are 14 residues in the CDR3. The V gene's germline CDR1 is SGHAT and CDR2 FQNNGV.

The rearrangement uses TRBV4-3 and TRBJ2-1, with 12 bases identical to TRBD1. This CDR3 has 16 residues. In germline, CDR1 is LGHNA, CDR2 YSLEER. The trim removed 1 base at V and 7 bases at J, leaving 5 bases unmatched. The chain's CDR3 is CASSQVRDRGRNEQFF. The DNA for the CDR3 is TGCGCCAGCAGCCAAGTCCGGGACAGGGGGCGAAATGAGCAGTTCTTC.

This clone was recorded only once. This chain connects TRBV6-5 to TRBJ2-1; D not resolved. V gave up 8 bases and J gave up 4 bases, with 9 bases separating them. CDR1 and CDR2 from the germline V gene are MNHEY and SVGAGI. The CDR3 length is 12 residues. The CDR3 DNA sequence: TGTGCCAGCGAATCGAATTACAATGAGCAGTTCTTC. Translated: CASESNYNEQFF.

CDR3 sequence reads: CASSPQGISSYNEQFF. In DNA, the CDR3 is TGTGCCAGCAGTCCACAGGGCATCAGCTCCTACAATGAGCAGTTCTTC. The chain employs TRBV27 and TRBJ2-1; weak D call: TRBD1 (6 bases). The CDR3 length is 16 residues. Trimming took 5 bases from V and 0 from J, leaving 14 bases between them. Germline V lookup: CDR1 MNHEY, CDR2 SMNVEV (reference sequence).

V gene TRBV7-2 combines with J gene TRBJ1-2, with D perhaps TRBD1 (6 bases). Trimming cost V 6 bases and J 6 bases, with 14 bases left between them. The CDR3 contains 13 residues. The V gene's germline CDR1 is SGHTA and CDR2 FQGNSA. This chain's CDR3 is CASSSQGFDGYTF. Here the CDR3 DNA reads TGTGCCAGCAGTTCGCAGGGGTTCGATGGCTACACCTTC.

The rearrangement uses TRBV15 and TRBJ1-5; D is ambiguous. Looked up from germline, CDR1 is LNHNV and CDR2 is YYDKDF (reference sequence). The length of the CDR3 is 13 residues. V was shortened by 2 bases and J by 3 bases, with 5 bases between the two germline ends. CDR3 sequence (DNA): TGTGCCACCAGCAGAAATAACAATCAGCCCCAGCATTTT. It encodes CATSRNNNQPQHF.

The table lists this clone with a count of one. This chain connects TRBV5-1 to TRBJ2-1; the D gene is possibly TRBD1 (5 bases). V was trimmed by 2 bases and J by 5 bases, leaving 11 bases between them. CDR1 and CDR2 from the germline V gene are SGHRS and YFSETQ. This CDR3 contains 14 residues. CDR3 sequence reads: CASSFKQVNNEQFF. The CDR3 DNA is TGCGCCAGCAGCTTTAAACAGGTAAACAATGAGCAGTTCTTC.

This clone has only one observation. The DNA of the CDR3 is TGCAGCGTTGGGGGGCTACCCGTACATACGCAGTATTTT. Its translation: CSVGGLPVHTQYF. The chain links TRBV29-1 to TRBJ2-3; TRBD1 is a possible D gene (6 bases). CDR1 is SQVTM and CDR2 is ANQGSEA in the germline V gene. This CDR3 contains 13 residues. Trimming took off 4 bases at V and 7 bases at J, with 15 bases between the two ends.

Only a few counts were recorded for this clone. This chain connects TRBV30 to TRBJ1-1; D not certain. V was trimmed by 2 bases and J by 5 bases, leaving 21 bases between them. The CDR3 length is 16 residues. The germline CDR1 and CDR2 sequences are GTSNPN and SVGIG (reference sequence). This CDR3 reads CAWSIWTRIGETEAFF. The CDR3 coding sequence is TGTGCCTGGAGTATCTGGACGCGAATCGGGGAAACTGAAGCTTTCTTT.

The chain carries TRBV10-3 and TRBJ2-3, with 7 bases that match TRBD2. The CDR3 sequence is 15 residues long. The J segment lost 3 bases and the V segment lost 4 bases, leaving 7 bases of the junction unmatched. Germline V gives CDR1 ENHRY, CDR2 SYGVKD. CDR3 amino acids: CAISGGEGKTDTQYF. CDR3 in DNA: TGTGCCATCAGTGGGGGGGAGGGCAAGACAGATACGCAGTATTTT.

The CDR3 nucleotides are TGTGCCAGCAGTTTTCTAAGCTCCTACAATGAGCAGTTCTTC. Protein product: CASSFLSSYNEQFF. The rearrangement links TRBV28 to TRBJ2-1; D is unclear. Germline values: CDR1 MDHEN, CDR2 SYDVKM. The CDR3 has 14 amino acids. Trimming took off 3 bases at V and 0 bases at J, with 6 bases between the two ends.

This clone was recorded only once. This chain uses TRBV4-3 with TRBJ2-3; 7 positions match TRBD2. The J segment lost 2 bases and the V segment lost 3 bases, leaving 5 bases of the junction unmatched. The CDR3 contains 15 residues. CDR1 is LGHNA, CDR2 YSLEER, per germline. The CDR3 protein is CASSQGAGLTDTQYF. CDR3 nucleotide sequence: TGCGCCAGCAGCCAGGGAGCGGGGCTCACAGATACGCAGTATTTT.

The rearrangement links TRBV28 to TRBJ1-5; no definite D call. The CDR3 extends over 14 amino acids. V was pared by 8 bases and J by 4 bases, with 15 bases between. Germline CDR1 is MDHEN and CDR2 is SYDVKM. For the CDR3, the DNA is TGTGCCAGCCGGCCCCGACCGGTGAATCAGCCCCAGCATTTT. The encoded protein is CASRPRPVNQPQHF. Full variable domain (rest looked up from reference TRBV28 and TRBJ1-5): DVKVTQSSRYLVKRTGEKVFLECVQDMDHENMFWYRQDPGLGLRLIYFSYDVKMKEKGDIPEGYSVSREKKERFSLILESASTNQTSMYLCASRPRPVNQPQHFGDGTRLSIL.

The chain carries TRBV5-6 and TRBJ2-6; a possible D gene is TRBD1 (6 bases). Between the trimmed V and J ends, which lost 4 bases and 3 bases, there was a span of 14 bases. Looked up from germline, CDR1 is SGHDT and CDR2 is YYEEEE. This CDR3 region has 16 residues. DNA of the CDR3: TGTGCCAGCAGCCCGACAGGTTTCCGTGGGGCCAACGTCCTGACTTTC. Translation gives CASSPTGFRGANVLTF. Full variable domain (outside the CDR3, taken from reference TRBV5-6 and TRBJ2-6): DAGVTQSPTHLIKTRGQQVTLRCSPKSGHDTVSWYQQALGQGPQFIFQYYEEEERQRGNFPDRFSGHQFPNYSSELNVNALLLGDSALYLCASSPTGFRGANVLTFGAGSRLTVL.

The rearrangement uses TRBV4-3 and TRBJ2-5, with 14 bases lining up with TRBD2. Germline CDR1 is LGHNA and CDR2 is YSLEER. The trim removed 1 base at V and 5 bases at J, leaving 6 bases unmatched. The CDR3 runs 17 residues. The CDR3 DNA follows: TGCGCCAGCAGCCAAGGGGGGACTAGCGGGAGAGATGAGACCCAGTACTTC. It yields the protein CASSQGGTSGRDETQYF.

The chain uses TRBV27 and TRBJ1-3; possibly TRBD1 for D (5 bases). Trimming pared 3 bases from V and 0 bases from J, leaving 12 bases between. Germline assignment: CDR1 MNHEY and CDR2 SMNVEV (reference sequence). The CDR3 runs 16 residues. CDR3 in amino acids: CASSFRQPNSGNTIYF. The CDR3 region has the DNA TGTGCCAGCAGTTTTAGACAGCCAAACTCTGGAAACACCATATATTTT.